The entry below describes one T cell receptor (beta chain). What it binds is unknown. The RNA input was roughly 0.45 to 1 ug, and it was reverse transcribed with random hexamers. TCRdb reprocessed the immunoSEQ multiplex PCR reads with MiXCR, giving one entry per CDR3 protein. The sample carries hundreds of thousands of distinct CDR3 sequences, around 96% recorded once. The authors carried out high-throughput sequencing of TCR beta. They applied it to CD8+ and CD4+ T cells obtained from blood. TEMRA cells were FACS-enriched, and CD8+ and CD4+ T cells were isolated negatively. The data belong to a study of CD8 T cells in Susac syndrome. Points from the study as a whole: Regarding the TCR sequencing and HLA analysis, the study admitted that a relatively small number of individuals were involved.

Germline V gene sequence: CDR1 SGHDN, CDR2 FVKESK. The V and J ends lost 1 base and 3 bases, in that order; junction bases with no gene match: 10. The CDR3 length is 17 residues. The J gene is TRBJ2-7, the V gene TRBV14; 9 bases match TRBD2. The sequence was collected from a human donor with multiple sclerosis. The sample taken for sequencing was CD4+ T cells from PBMCs. In DNA, the CDR3 is TGTGCCAGCAGCCAAGCCCTGTTAGCGGGAGAGTACTACGAGCAGTACTTC. Translation gives CASSQALLAGEYYEQYF.